This T cell receptor beta chain was profiled in a study of technical replicates of blood from a handful of donors. This clone was seen just once. Germline values: CDR1 LGHNA, CDR2 YNFKEQ. V was pared by 1 base and J by 5 bases, with 5 bases of the junction left unmatched. The CDR3 covers 15 residues. The data were produced by immunoSEQ multiplex PCR, yet TCRdb's version contains in-frame clones alone and is incomplete. The sample lists about 70,000 clones; 95% to 97% were seen once. The sample consisted of T cells isolated from PBMCs. The receptor was isolated from a human donor in good health. This sequence joins TRBV4-2 and TRBJ2-7; TRBD1 agrees at 10 bases. Written as DNA, the CDR3 is TGTGCCAGCAGCCAAGCTTCCGGGACAGGGGACGAGCAGTACTTC. Protein: CASSQASGTGDEQYF.